The 15 T cell receptor beta chains listed next were all sequenced from one sample in a study of CXCR3-negative and CXCR3-positive naive CD8 T cells. Libraries of TRB cDNA were made by 5' RACE and carried UMIs. TCRdb processed the 5' RACE reads again and assigns one entry to each CDR3 protein, with no DNA. The clone table shows about 130,000 distinct CDR3 sequences, with the ten largest holding nearly 0.5%. The sample comprised naive CXCR3- CD8+ T cells from blood. Subset given: CD45RO-CCR7+CD27+CD95- naive CD8+ T cells lacking CXCR3 (TNR3-). These receptors came from a human donor in good health. Some clones in this sample may be carry-over from other donors' samples.

J is TRBJ2-1 and V is TRBV12-3 or TRBV12-4; absent DNA, TCRdb's TRBD2 call cannot be checked. This CDR3 is 15 amino acids long. CDR3 loop: CASSPSGRPYNEQFF.

This sequence joins TRBV6-5 and TRBJ2-1; as DNA is missing, the TRBD1 call by TCRdb cannot be tested. This CDR3 region has 15 residues. Germline V CDR1 and CDR2: MNHEY, SVGAGI. Here the CDR3 reads CASRGQGSTYNEQFF.

This CDR3 is CSARDPTHLGPILKETQYF. The chain has TRBV20-1 and TRBJ2-5. CDR1 is DFQATT, CDR2 SNEGSKA, per germline (reference sequence). This CDR3 region has 19 residues.

The genes are TRBV19 and TRBJ2-1; lacking DNA, the TRBD2 call made by TCRdb goes unchecked. This CDR3 has 15 residues. Germline CDR1 LNHDA, CDR2 SQIVND (reference sequence). CDR3 residues: CASSKGGLTRNEQFF.

V gene TRBV28 combines with J gene TRBJ1-5. This CDR3 is built from 15 residues. Per germline, CDR1 MDHEN and CDR2 SYDVKM. CDR3 in amino acids: CASSFLSFSNQPQHF.

The chain is built from TRBV5-1 and TRBJ1-1; the TRBD1 assignment by TCRdb is unverifiable without DNA. CDR1 and CDR2 from the germline V gene are SGHRS and YFSETQ. This CDR3 is built from 14 residues. The CDR3 loop reads CASRSTRDGTEAFF.

The chain is built from TRBV7-8 and TRBJ2-7; the D gene TCRdb calls, TRBD1, cannot be checked with no DNA. The CDR3 runs to 15 residues. The germline CDR1 and CDR2 sequences are SGHVS and FQNEAQ. The CDR3 region is CASSLDRDFSYEQYF.

CDR3 loop: CAIRTSMTHTDTQYF. The chain uses TRBV10-3 and TRBJ2-3; there is no DNA to check the TCRdb D call of TRBD2. The germline V gene encodes CDR1 ENHRY and CDR2 SYGVKD. The CDR3 extends over 15 amino acids.

The rearrangement links TRBV12-3 or TRBV12-4 to TRBJ2-1; TCRdb's D call of TRBD1 is untestable without DNA. This CDR3 has 16 amino acids. The CDR3 sequence is CASSLPDSLGYNEQFF.

This CDR3 reads CSVEGGRYEQYF. This sequence joins TRBV29-1 and TRBJ2-7; TCRdb picks TRBD2, but there is no DNA to check that call. The CDR3 contains 12 residues. Germline lookup yields CDR1 SQVTM and CDR2 ANQGSEA.

The genes are TRBV6-6 and TRBJ2-1; TCRdb selects TRBD2, and the lack of DNA leaves this call unchecked. CDR1 MNHNY and CDR2 SVGAGI come from the germline V gene (reference sequence). CDR3 length: 16 amino acids. The chain's CDR3 is CASSPITSGRFNEQFF.

This CDR3 is CASSKVHVPYEQYF. V and J are TRBV21-1 and TRBJ2-7. TRBV21-1 is a pseudogene locus. The length of the CDR3 is 14 residues.

V and J are TRBV7-9 and TRBJ2-7. Germline CDR1 and CDR2: SEHNR and FQNEAQ (reference sequence). The CDR3 is made up of 12 amino acids. CDR3 region: CASSWTADEQYF.

The gene calls are TRBV14 and TRBJ1-1. From germline, CDR1 is SGHDN and CDR2 FVKESK. The CDR3 totals 14 residues. The CDR3 region is CASSLFSVNTEAFF. Complete variable domain (other parts from reference TRBV14 and TRBJ1-1): EAGVTQFPSHSVIEKGQTVTLRCDPISGHDNLYWYRRVMGKEIKFLLHFVKESKQDESGMPNNRFLAERTGGTYSTLKVQPAELEDSGVYFCASSLFSVNTEAFFGQGTRLTVV.

The chain joins TRBV20-1 to TRBJ1-3; lacking DNA, the TRBD1 call made by TCRdb goes unchecked. The CDR3 has 16 residues. Germline CDR1 is DFQATT and CDR2 is SNEGSKA (reference sequence). CDR3 in amino acids: CSAGQGVILFGNTIYF.